Ten or more counts support the clone carrying this TCR beta chain. The antigen remains unidentified. This specimen belongs to a study of spatial heterogeneity in lung cancer. Study-level information: Matched bulk RNA-seq yielded a T cell module score, and TCR transcript counts in tumor regions correlated strongly with that score.

TCRdb reprocessed the 5' RACE reads via MiXCR and lists one record per CDR3 protein. The table shows several thousand distinct CDR3 sequences, with over 14% occurring only once. In germline, CDR1 is MNHEY, CDR2 SVGAGI. V lost 4 bases to trimming and J lost 7 bases; unmatched junction nucleotides: 10. The CDR3 is made up of 16 amino acids. As for time point: sample taken at primary tumor resection. Samples came from about 72 TRACERx patients with untreated early-stage lung cancer. Whole RNA came from tumor, nontumor lung or frozen PBMC and was sequenced without being sorted. Study-level points and caveats: For expanded intratumoral alpha and beta TCRs, counts tracked tumor mutation counts.

V usage is TRBV6-5 and J usage is TRBJ2-3; TRBD2 matches 11 bases. Sequenced here: lung tumor tissue, sampled at surgery. This TCR was recovered from a female donor with early-stage non-small cell lung cancer. CDR3: CASSSIAGGMLYTQYF. DNA of the CDR3: TGTGCCAGCAGTTCCATAGCGGGGGGGATGTTGTATACGCAGTATTTT.